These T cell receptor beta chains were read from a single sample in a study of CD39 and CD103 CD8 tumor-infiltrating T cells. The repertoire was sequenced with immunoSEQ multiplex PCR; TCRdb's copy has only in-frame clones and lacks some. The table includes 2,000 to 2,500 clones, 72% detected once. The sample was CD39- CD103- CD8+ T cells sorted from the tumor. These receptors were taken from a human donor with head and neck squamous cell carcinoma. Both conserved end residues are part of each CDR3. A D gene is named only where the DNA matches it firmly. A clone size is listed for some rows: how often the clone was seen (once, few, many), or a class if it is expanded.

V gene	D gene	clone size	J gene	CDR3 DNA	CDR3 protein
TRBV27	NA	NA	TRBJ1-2	TGTGCCAGCAGTTTATCGGGGGCTAGCTATGGCTACACCTTC	CASSLSGASYGYTF
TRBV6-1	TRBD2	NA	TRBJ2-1	TGTGCCAGCAGTGAATTCAGCGGGGGGCCCTACAATGAGCAGTTCTTC	CASSEFSGGPYNEQFF
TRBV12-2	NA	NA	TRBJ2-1	TGTGCAAGTCGCTTAGTCGGGGGGGCGAATGAGCAGTTCTTC	CASRLVGGANEQFF
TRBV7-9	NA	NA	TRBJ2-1	TGTGCCAGCAGCTTAGACCTAGCAGAGAATGAGCAGTTCTTC	CASSLDLAENEQFF
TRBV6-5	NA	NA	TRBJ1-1	TGTGCCAGCAGTTACTCACAGACAGCCCAAGCTTTCTTT	CASSYSQTAQAFF
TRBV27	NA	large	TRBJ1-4	TGTGCCAGCAGTTTGAGCCGAGGCCCCATAAATGAAAAACTGTTTTTT	CASSLSRGPINEKLFF
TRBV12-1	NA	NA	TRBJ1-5	TGTGCCAGCAGACGCACAGGGGTAAGTGCTCAGCCCCAGCATTTT	CASRRTGVSAQPQHF
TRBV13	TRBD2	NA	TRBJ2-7	TGTGCCAGCAGCTTAAGATCGGCGGGGGGCGCCTACGAGCAGTACTTC	CASSLRSAGGAYEQYF
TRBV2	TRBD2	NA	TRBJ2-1	TGTGCCTCCCCCGGGAGGACCTACAATGAGCAGTTCTTC	CASPGRTYNEQFF
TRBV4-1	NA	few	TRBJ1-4	TGCGCCAGCAGCCGGACTCCGGGGGGTATTAATGAAAAACTGTTTTTT	CASSRTPGGINEKLFF
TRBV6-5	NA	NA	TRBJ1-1	TGTGCCAGCAGTTACGGGACTGAAGCTTTCTTT	CASSYGTEAFF
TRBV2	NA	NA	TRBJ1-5	TGTGCCAGCAGTGAACTGCCGCCGAGTCCCCAGCATTTT	CASSELPPSPQHF
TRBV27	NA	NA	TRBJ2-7	TGTGCCAGCAGGCGTATGGAGGACTCCTACGAGCAGTACTTC	CASRRMEDSYEQYF
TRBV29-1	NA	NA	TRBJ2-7	TGCAGCGTTGAAAGGGGGGACGGGCAGTACTTC	CSVERGDGQYF
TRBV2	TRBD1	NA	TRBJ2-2	TGTGCCAGAGACAGGGAACCATTGGACACCGGGGAGCTGTTTTTT	CARDREPLDTGELFF
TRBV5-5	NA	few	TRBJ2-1	TGTGCCAGCATCCTAGAGGGGGGGTCAAACAATGAGCAGTTCTTC	CASILEGGSNNEQFF